Listed below are T cell receptor beta chains from one sample, sequenced in a study of shared clonotypes between healthy human individuals. Sequencing was performed with immunoSEQ multiplex PCR; in TCRdb, only in-frame clones are kept and a portion is missing. This sample has about 2.1 million clones, with about 94% found just once. The source material was naive CD8+ T cells from PBMCs. Source of these receptors: a man between 18 and 29 years old in good health. Some clones in this sample may be carry-over from other donors' samples. Each CDR3 is given with its conserved first and last residue. The order of the fields is V gene, J gene, CDR3 protein.

v_gene: TRBV20-1; j_gene: TRBJ2-5; CDR3aa: CSAGTQYF
v_gene: TRBV7-6; j_gene: TRBJ2-2; CDR3aa: CASSLMGAELFF
v_gene: TRBV18; j_gene: TRBJ2-7; CDR3aa: CASSPPEVSYEQYF
v_gene: TRBV7-3; j_gene: TRBJ2-7; CDR3aa: CASSEGTGKGDEQYF
v_gene: TRBV11-2; j_gene: TRBJ2-3; CDR3aa: CASSPGAGVGDTQYF
v_gene: TRBV27; j_gene: TRBJ2-6; CDR3aa: CASSDSGTGANVLTF
v_gene: TRBV4-1; j_gene: TRBJ2-7; CDR3aa: CASRALGGYEQYF
v_gene: TRBV27; j_gene: TRBJ1-4; CDR3aa: CASSAGWTGAIEKLFF
v_gene: TRBV11-2; j_gene: TRBJ2-1; CDR3aa: CASSQTSGSYNEQFF
v_gene: TRBV29-1; j_gene: TRBJ2-5; CDR3aa: CSFEGPYQETQYF
v_gene: TRBV5-6; j_gene: TRBJ2-7; CDR3aa: CASSPVASYEQYF
v_gene: TRBV28; j_gene: TRBJ2-7; CDR3aa: CASSLRGRGHNEQYF
v_gene: TRBV7-9; j_gene: TRBJ2-7; CDR3aa: CASSTPTRYEQYF
v_gene: TRBV29-1; j_gene: TRBJ2-1; CDR3aa: CSVWKGNEQFF
v_gene: TRBV9; j_gene: TRBJ1-4; CDR3aa: CASSVEGDRWNEKLFF
v_gene: TRBV10-2; j_gene: TRBJ2-2; CDR3aa: CASSEFGGELFF
v_gene: TRBV14; j_gene: TRBJ2-4; CDR3aa: CASSPGGIAKNIQYF
v_gene: TRBV11-3; j_gene: TRBJ2-2; CDR3aa: CASSSRVPGELFF
v_gene: TRBV27; j_gene: TRBJ1-2; CDR3aa: CASTTFGETGAYTF
v_gene: TRBV5-4; j_gene: TRBJ2-7; CDR3aa: CASSLGLGGNRYF
v_gene: TRBV9; j_gene: TRBJ2-5; CDR3aa: CASSVAAAIQETQYF
v_gene: TRBV11-2; j_gene: TRBJ2-7; CDR3aa: CASSLDWRAPLYEQYF
v_gene: TRBV9; j_gene: TRBJ1-4; CDR3aa: CASSGYPSTHEKLFF
v_gene: TRBV11-2; j_gene: TRBJ2-3; CDR3aa: CASSLVQSYTDTQYF
v_gene: TRBV4-2; j_gene: TRBJ2-7; CDR3aa: CASSLERGHYEQYF
v_gene: TRBV19; j_gene: TRBJ2-3; CDR3aa: CASNQRWTSTDTQYF
v_gene: TRBV7-9; j_gene: TRBJ1-2; CDR3aa: CASSLGGQPWYGYTF
v_gene: TRBV5-4; j_gene: TRBJ2-5; CDR3aa: CASSLNGETQYF
v_gene: TRBV9; j_gene: TRBJ1-4; CDR3aa: CASSDGGDEKLFF
v_gene: TRBV25-1; j_gene: TRBJ2-1; CDR3aa: CASSEWGGGEQFF
v_gene: TRBV6-5; j_gene: TRBJ2-7; CDR3aa: CASARQGNREQYF
v_gene: TRBV7-9; j_gene: TRBJ2-7; CDR3aa: CASRGGRGSYEQYF
v_gene: TRBV7-6; j_gene: TRBJ2-1; CDR3aa: CASSSAANEQFF